Below, 22 T cell receptor beta chains from the same sample are listed, as sequenced in a study of T-cell reconstitution after alpha-beta-depleted transplantation in children. This sample's TCRbeta library carried unique molecular identifier barcodes. TCRdb re-analysed the PCR reads in MiXCR, keeping a single row per CDR3 protein. The sample consists of approximately 490,000 distinct CDR3 sequences, around 13% of them appearing once. Specimen: PBMCs from the stem cell graft donor, collected from the stem cell graft. Receptors were obtained from a human donor who donated a stem cell graft to a child with combined immunodeficiency.

This clonotype was seen at least ten times. The CDR3 DNA sequence: TGTGCCAGCAGGGACTTGGGGTCCAGGGATACGCAGTATTTT. Translation: CASRDLGSRDTQYF. This rearrangement joins TRBV12-3 or TRBV12-4 to TRBJ2-3; a weak D match, TRBD2 (5 bases). V lost 6 bases and J 6 bases, leaving 16 bases between the germline ends. The CDR3 has 14 amino acids.

This clonotype was picked up many times. The rearrangement uses TRBV7-6 and TRBJ2-1; D is ambiguous. V was clipped by 5 bases and J by 10 bases, with 9 bases between them. Germline CDR1 reads SGHVS; CDR2 reads FNYEAQ. The CDR3 sequence is 11 residues long. For the CDR3, the DNA is TGTGCCAGCAGCCCCCGTACCGAGCAGTTCTTC. It is translated as CASSPRTEQFF.

The chain couples TRBV12-3 or TRBV12-4 to TRBJ1-5; 9 bases fit TRBD1. V lost 6 bases to trimming and J lost 6 bases; unmatched junction nucleotides: 6. The CDR3 covers 14 residues. CDR3 sequence (DNA): TGTGCCAGCAGACGACAGGGGGATAGTCAGCCCCAGCATTTT. This encodes CASRRQGDSQPQHF.

The genes are TRBV20-1 and TRBJ2-3, with TRBD2 matching over 10 bases. V lost 8 bases and J lost 2; bases outside the gene matches: 1. Germline loops: CDR1 DFQATT, CDR2 SNEGSKA (reference sequence). CDR3 length: 12 amino acids. CDR3 region: CSLAGATDTQYF. The CDR3 region has the DNA TGCAGTCTAGCGGGGGCCACAGATACGCAGTATTTT.

This clonotype was seen a handful of times. The chain has TRBV20-1 and TRBJ2-2; D is possibly TRBD2 (5 bases). Germline values: CDR1 DFQATT, CDR2 SNEGSKA (reference sequence). V lost 6 bases to trimming and J lost 4 bases, with 15 bases between them. The length of the CDR3 is 14 residues. The CDR3 is CSAKPDLLTGELFF. The CDR3, as DNA: TGCAGTGCCAAGCCGGACTTACTCACCGGGGAGCTGTTTTTT.

This chain uses TRBV28 with TRBJ2-3, with TRBD1 matching over 12 bases. The V gene end was trimmed by 5 bases and the J gene end by 0 bases; junction bases not matched to a gene: 6. The CDR3 runs to 17 residues. Looked up from germline, CDR1 is MDHEN and CDR2 is SYDVKM. CDR3 DNA sequence: TGTGCCAGCAGTGTCCGGGACAGGGGGCAGAGCACAGATACGCAGTATTTT. It translates to CASSVRDRGQSTDTQYF.

This clonotype was found many times. The chain employs TRBV12-3 or TRBV12-4 and TRBJ1-5; weak D call: TRBD1 (5 bases). CDR3 length: 15 residues. Trimming removed 4 bases at V and 5 bases at J, with 15 bases between. This chain's CDR3 is CASSSGPGSYQPQHF. DNA for the CDR3: TGTGCCAGCAGTTCTGGGCCAGGGAGCTATCAGCCCCAGCATTTT.

The V and J genes are TRBV29-1 and TRBJ2-1, with 16 bases lining up with TRBD2. Trimming took 6 bases from V and 8 from J; bases not matched to a gene: 4. The CDR3 sequence is 14 residues long. Germline V gene data show CDR1 as SQVTM and CDR2 as ANQGSEA. The CDR3 spells CSVGTSGGVYEQFF. The CDR3 DNA follows: TGCAGCGTGGGGACTAGCGGGGGGGTGTATGAGCAGTTCTTC.

This clonotype was seen repeatedly, ten times or more. The rearrangement joins TRBV12-3 or TRBV12-4 to TRBJ2-7, with D unclear. This CDR3 spans 14 amino acids. V was trimmed by 6 bases and J by 3 bases, leaving 15 bases between them. CDR3 sequence (DNA): TGTGCCAGCAGCGCCGGGCCGGAATTCTACGAGCAGTACTTC. Protein: CASSAGPEFYEQYF.

Many counts were recorded for this clonotype. Here the CDR3 DNA reads TGTGCCAGCAGCTTCGAAGGGACCACTGAAGCTTTCTTT. As protein: CASSFEGTTEAFF. This sequence joins TRBV13 and TRBJ1-1; a weak D match, TRBD1 (5 bases). The CDR3 runs 13 residues. The V end lost 3 bases, the J end lost 4 bases, and 9 bases lay between the germline ends. Looked up from germline, CDR1 is PRHDT and CDR2 is FYEKMQ (reference sequence).

The rearrangement uses TRBV7-9 and TRBJ2-3, with D possibly being TRBD1 or TRBD2 (5 bases each). Germline assignment: CDR1 SEHNR and CDR2 FQNEAQ (reference sequence). CDR3 length: 14 residues. Trimming shortened V by 6 bases and J by 7 bases, and 17 bases separated the two germline ends. CDR3 DNA: TGTGCCAGCAGAACGGGACCGACCCATAATACGCAGTATTTT. Its protein is CASRTGPTHNTQYF.

The sample holds many counts of this clonotype. The chain is built from TRBV18 and TRBJ1-5; D is unclear. In germline, CDR1 is KGHSH, CDR2 LQKENI. Trimming removed 1 base from V and 3 bases from J, with 7 bases in between. The CDR3 sequence is 14 residues long. In DNA, the CDR3 is TGTGCCAGCTCACCACAGGTTTCCAATCAGCCCCAGCATTTT. Protein product: CASSPQVSNQPQHF.

The J gene is TRBJ2-7, the V gene TRBV15; TRBD1 matches at 7 bases. The ends lost 3 bases at V and 0 bases at J; junction bases unmatched: 8. This CDR3 spans 16 amino acids. Germline V gene lookup returns CDR1 LNHNV and CDR2 YYDKDF (reference sequence). CDR3 residues: CATSRNSGQYSYEQYF. The CDR3 DNA follows: TGTGCCACCAGCAGGAACTCGGGACAGTACTCCTACGAGCAGTACTTC.

The chain couples TRBV7-7 to TRBJ2-1, with D perhaps matching TRBD2 (6 bases). The CDR3 has 13 residues. V gave up 5 bases and J gave up 10 bases, with 15 bases separating them. Germline CDR1 reads SSHAT; CDR2 reads FNYEAQ (reference sequence). CDR3 sequence: CASSPAVLAEQFF. In DNA, the CDR3 is TGTGCCAGCAGCCCGGCGGTCCTAGCGGAGCAGTTCTTC.

This clonotype was found many times. The V and J genes are TRBV12-3 or TRBV12-4 and TRBJ2-1, with D hard to call. V was trimmed by 4 bases and J by 0 bases, leaving 13 bases between them. The CDR3 covers 16 residues. This chain's CDR3 is CASSSLRLSSYNEQFF. CDR3 DNA sequence: TGTGCCAGCAGTTCTTTGCGCTTGAGCTCCTACAATGAGCAGTTCTTC.

This clonotype was counted a few times. The chain combines TRBV10-3 with TRBJ2-1; the match to TRBD1 covers 7 bases. Germline-derived CDR1 and CDR2 are ENHRY and SYGVKD. After removal of 6 bases from V and 4 bases from J, the junction contained 9 bases not matched to a gene. The CDR3 sequence is 15 residues long. The DNA for the CDR3 is TGTGCCATCAGCTCTGACAGGGCACCATACAATGAGCAGTTCTTC. It translates to CAISSDRAPYNEQFF.

This clonotype was found a few times. J is TRBJ2-5 and V is TRBV11-2; TRBD2 matches at 12 bases. The CDR3 has 19 amino acids. V shed 4 bases, J shed 6 bases, and the junction held 18 bases outside the gene matches. Germline V gives CDR1 SGHAT, CDR2 FQNNGV. The chain's CDR3 is CASSSFPPSSLAGGQTQYF. The CDR3 DNA reads as TGTGCCAGCAGCTCCTTTCCCCCCTCCTCTCTAGCGGGAGGGCAGACCCAGTACTTC.

This chain uses TRBV6-5 with TRBJ1-2, with D tentatively TRBD1 (5 bases). Trimming shortened V by 2 bases and J by 2 bases, and 12 bases separated the two germline ends. CDR3 length equals 15 residues. Looked up from germline, CDR1 is MNHEY and CDR2 is SVGAGI. DNA of the CDR3: TGTGCCAGCAGTTACAGGGCAGGGAAAAACTATGGCTACACCTTC. The encoded protein is CASSYRAGKNYGYTF.

The rearrangement links TRBV4-3 to TRBJ1-2; the D gene is possibly TRBD1 (6 bases). CDR3 length equals 17 residues. The germline CDR1 and CDR2 sequences are LGHNA and YSLEER. V was trimmed by 5 bases and J by 4 bases, leaving 23 bases between them. The CDR3 nucleotides are TGCGCCAGCAGCGAAACGCTGCTGGAGGGGGTTGGCTATGGCTACACCTTC. Its protein is CASSETLLEGVGYGYTF.

The chain links TRBV7-8 to TRBJ1-1; 7 bases agree with TRBD1. Germline CDR1 reads SGHVS; CDR2 reads FQNEAQ. V was clipped by 5 bases and J by 8 bases; unmatched bases: 5. CDR3 size: 12 residues. CDR3 in amino acids: CASSRDSQEAFF. CDR3 bases: TGTGCCAGCAGCCGGGACAGCCAAGAAGCTTTCTTT.

Only a few counts were recorded for this clonotype. The chain links TRBV7-6 to TRBJ2-2, with TRBD1 identical over 12 bases. In germline, CDR1 is SGHVS, CDR2 FNYEAQ. The CDR3 spans 20 residues. Unmatched junction bases numbered 20, after V lost 7 bases and J lost 5 bases. The CDR3 region is CASTPRDRGLSNVYTGELFF. The CDR3 bases are TGTGCCAGCACCCCCCGGGACAGGGGGCTGAGTAATGTTTATACCGGGGAGCTGTTTTTT.

This clonotype was seen more than once but under ten times. The chain combines TRBV9 with TRBJ1-1, with TRBD1 as a possible D gene (5 bases). V was shortened by 3 bases and J by 6 bases, with 18 bases between the two germline ends. Germline values: CDR1 SGDLS, CDR2 YYNGEE. The CDR3 sequence is 15 residues long. As DNA, the CDR3 is TGTGCCAGCAGCGCCCATAGTGTAGGGGTCCCTGAAGCTTTCTTT. It yields the protein CASSAHSVGVPEAFF.